The 27 T cell receptor beta chains presented below share a single source sample, sequenced in a study of T cell responses to AZD1222 COVID-19 vaccine. Some clones are missing from TCRdb's copy, which holds only in-frame ones; the method was immunoSEQ multiplex PCR. The sample has more than 60,000 clones, roughly 84% seen once. The sample here was peripheral blood, taken 28 days after the second AZD1222 dose. The source of these receptors is an adult who received the AZD1222 COVID-19 vaccine.

Concerning this clone: Relative to the germline gene, one junction end is altered; a read error may explain this. The J gene is TRBJ1-2, the V gene TRBV5-6; 8 bases line up with TRBD1. The CDR3 contains 13 residues. Per the germline V gene, CDR1 is SGHDT and CDR2 is YYEEEE. The CDR3 loop is CASSRRGRQGPPF. The CDR3, as DNA: TGTGCCAGCAGCCGCAGGGGCCGACAGGGGCCTCCCTTC.

This chain uses TRBV6-2 or TRBV6-3 with TRBJ1-2; possibly TRBD1 for D (6 bases). The V gene's germline CDR1 is MNHEY and CDR2 SVGEGT. This CDR3 region has 13 residues. The V end lost 0 bases, the J end lost 8 bases, and 10 bases lay between the germline ends. CDR3 protein: CASSYSPGVGYTF. CDR3 coding DNA: TGTGCCAGCAGTTACTCGCCAGGGGTGGGCTACACCTTC.

The chain uses TRBV5-1 and TRBJ1-2; D ambiguous. Germline values: CDR1 SGHRS, CDR2 YFSETQ. The ends were cut back, 0 bases at V and 1 base at J, with 10 bases in the middle. The CDR3 is 15 residues long. The CDR3 nucleotides are TGCGCCAGCAGCTTGGGGACGGTTCTTAACTATGGCTACACCTTC. The encoded protein is CASSLGTVLNYGYTF.

The J gene is TRBJ2-1, the V gene TRBV7-2; 13 bases fit TRBD2. The CDR3 is made up of 16 amino acids. CDR1 is SGHTA and CDR2 is FQGNSA in the germline V gene. V gave up 6 bases and J gave up 4 bases; unmatched junction bases: 6. The CDR3 nucleotides are TGTGCCAGCAGTCCGACTAGCGGGGGGATATACAATGAGCAGTTCTTC. Translated, it gives CASSPTSGGIYNEQFF.

V usage is TRBV10-3 and J usage is TRBJ2-7, with 9 bases fitting TRBD2. Losses at the gene ends were 6 bases for V and 5 bases for J; bases not matched to a gene: 8. CDR3 size: 14 residues. CDR1 is ENHRY, CDR2 SYGVKD, per germline. Here the CDR3 DNA reads TGTGCCATCAGCGGGCGGGAGGGAATGCACGAGCAGTACTTC. Protein: CAISGREGMHEQYF.

The V and J genes are TRBV25-1 and TRBJ2-7; 10 bases align to TRBD2. Germline lookup yields CDR1 MGHDK and CDR2 SYGVNS. V lost 2 bases, J lost 0 bases, and 7 bases stayed unmatched. CDR3 length: 17 residues. CDR3 bases: TGTGCCAGCAGTGAACCCTTTTTAGCGGGGGGCTCCTACGAGCAGTACTTC. It is translated as CASSEPFLAGGSYEQYF.

The gene calls are TRBV14 and TRBJ2-7; D is perhaps TRBD1 or TRBD2 (5 bases each). The germline V gene encodes CDR1 SGHDN and CDR2 FVKESK. This CDR3 contains 16 residues. Trimming removed 0 bases from V and 5 bases from J, with 17 bases in between. Written as DNA, the CDR3 is TGTGCCAGCAGCCAAGACCGCTTTTTGGGGGTGGACGAGCAGTACTTC. This translates into CASSQDRFLGVDEQYF.

V is TRBV7-6 and J is TRBJ2-7; D may match TRBD1 or TRBD2 (5 bases each). Trimming took 1 base from V and 4 from J, leaving 14 bases between them. This CDR3 has 15 amino acids. The V gene's germline CDR1 is SGHVS and CDR2 FNYEAQ. The DNA of the CDR3 is TGTGCCAGCAGCTTAGAGTGGGACCAGACGTACGAGCAGTACTTC. Amino acids: CASSLEWDQTYEQYF.

V gene TRBV28 combines with J gene TRBJ1-6, with D hard to call. CDR1 and CDR2 (germline): MDHEN, SYDVKM. The V gene lost 11 bases and the J gene lost 7 bases, with 21 bases spanning the gap. The CDR3 contains 15 residues. CDR3 bases: TGTGCCCCCCCCGGGCGAGACGTGATAAATTCACCCCTCCACTTT. Protein sequence: CAPPGRDVINSPLHF. The complete variable domain, with remaining parts taken from reference TRBV28 and TRBJ1-6, reads DVKVTQSSRYLVKRTGEKVFLECVQDMDHENMFWYRQDPGLGLRLIYFSYDVKMKEKGDIPEGYSVSREKKERFSLILESASTNQTSMYLCAPPGRDVINSPLHFGNGTRLTVT.

The chain couples TRBV9 to TRBJ2-2, with D unclear. This CDR3 spans 12 amino acids. Trimming cost V 7 bases and J 3 bases, with 7 bases left between them. Germline loops: CDR1 SGDLS, CDR2 YYNGEE. The CDR3 bases are TGTGCCAGCTCCCGGTACACCGGGGAGCTGTTTTTT. This codes for CASSRYTGELFF.

V usage is TRBV18 and J usage is TRBJ1-5; perhaps TRBD1 as D (6 bases). The CDR3 covers 17 residues. V was shortened by 3 bases and J by 1 base, with 16 bases between the two germline ends. Germline V gives CDR1 KGHSH, CDR2 LQKENI. This chain's CDR3 is CASSPRGGQGSNQPQHF. The CDR3 DNA is TGTGCCAGCTCACCCAGAGGGGGGCAAGGGAGCAATCAGCCCCAGCATTTT.

The count of this clone is one. The rearrangement joins TRBV19 to TRBJ1-6; unclear D gene. Germline assignment: CDR1 LNHDA and CDR2 SQIVND (reference sequence). V was shortened by 5 bases and J by 0 bases, with 8 bases between the two germline ends. This CDR3 is 15 amino acids long. CDR3 coding DNA: TGTGCCAGTAGTTCCCGGAGCTCCTATAATTCACCCCTCCACTTT. Protein sequence: CASSSRSSYNSPLHF.

The V gene is TRBV28, the J gene TRBJ2-7; 10 positions match TRBD1. The germline CDR1 and CDR2 sequences are MDHEN and SYDVKM. The trim removed 5 bases at V and 5 bases at J, leaving 6 bases unmatched. The CDR3 covers 14 residues. CDR3 nucleotides: TGTGCCAGCAGTGAAGGACAGGGGGTAGACGAGCAGTACTTC. Protein: CASSEGQGVDEQYF.

CDR3 region: CASSKERGPWDGELFF. In DNA, the CDR3 is TGTGCCAGTAGTAAGGAGCGGGGGCCCTGGGATGGGGAGCTGTTTTTT. V gene TRBV19 combines with J gene TRBJ2-2; 8 bases align to TRBD2. Trimming at V came to 4 bases and at J to 8 bases, leaving 12 bases not matched to a gene. Germline CDR1 is LNHDA and CDR2 is SQIVND (reference sequence). This CDR3 is built from 16 residues.

V is TRBV18 and J is TRBJ1-2; the D is unclear. Trimming took 3 bases from V and 4 from J, leaving 24 bases between them. CDR1 KGHSH and CDR2 LQKENI come from the germline V gene. CDR3 length: 18 amino acids. Here the CDR3 DNA reads TGTGCCAGCTCACCCTCCGCCTTGAAGGAGATTGGTCCCTATGGCTACACCTTC. As protein: CASSPSALKEIGPYGYTF.

A note on this clone: The CDR3 carries no conserved terminal phenylalanine or tryptophan, so it likely arises from a read error. Because the CDR3's place on the DNA is in doubt, the DNA is left out and the CDR3 is given as listed by TCRdb. The rearrangement links TRBV3-1 (or the pseudogene TRBV3-2) to TRBJ2-7; no check of the table's D call, TRBD2, against the DNA was made. In germline, CDR1 is LGHDT, CDR2 YNNKEL (reference sequence). The CDR3 extends over 12 residues, inclusive of both ends. The CDR3 is CASSQGRLALRL.

The V gene is TRBV9, the J gene TRBJ1-4, with 7 bases aligning to TRBD1. The CDR3 loop spans 14 amino acids. The germline CDR1 and CDR2 sequences are SGDLS and YYNGEE. With V trimmed by 7 bases and J by 6 bases, 9 bases remained unmatched. CDR3 protein: CASGPGQAYEKLFF. CDR3 DNA: TGTGCCAGCGGGCCCGGACAGGCCTATGAAAAACTGTTTTTT.

The V and J genes are TRBV11-2 and TRBJ2-7, with unresolved D. There are 10 residues in the CDR3. Trimming took 3 bases from V and 5 from J, leaving 2 bases between them. Germline CDR1 reads SGHAT; CDR2 reads FQNNGV. The CDR3 DNA sequence: TGTGCCAGCAGCTTCAACGAGCAGTACTTC. It translates to CASSFNEQYF.

The J gene is TRBJ1-2, the V gene TRBV6-5; a possible D gene is TRBD1 (6 bases). Germline CDR1 is MNHEY and CDR2 is SVGAGI. The CDR3 sequence is 12 residues long. V was shortened by 6 bases and J by 8 bases, with 13 bases between the two germline ends. In DNA form, the CDR3 reads TGTGCCAGCAGGGCCGGGGGCCGGGGCTACACCTTC. Translating gives CASRAGGRGYTF.

This chain joins TRBV24-1 and TRBJ1-2; D is ambiguous. Germline loops: CDR1 KGHDR, CDR2 SFDVKD. Between the trimmed V and J ends, which lost 9 bases and 4 bases, there was a span of 14 bases. CDR3 length: 13 amino acids. The CDR3 DNA reads as TGTGCCACCGGCCACGGGAGTTCCTATGGCTACACCTTC. The encoded protein is CATGHGSSYGYTF.

The CDR3 region is CASSGTTTDTQYF. The CDR3 region has the DNA TGTGCCAGTTCCGGGACTACCACAGATACGCAGTATTTT. This chain uses TRBV7-3 with TRBJ2-3; 7 bases align to TRBD2. Trimming removed 9 bases from V and 2 bases from J; junction bases left unmatched: 5. This CDR3 spans 13 amino acids. In germline, CDR1 is SGHTA, CDR2 FQGTGA. The full variable domain, with the rest looked up from reference TRBV7-3 and TRBJ2-3, is GAGVSQTPSNKVTEKGKYVELRCDPISGHTALYWYRQSLGQGPEFLIYFQGTGAADDSGLPNDRFFAVRPEGSVSTLKIQRTERGDSAVYLCASSGTTTDTQYFGPGTRLTVL.

This clone was seen just once. The gene calls are TRBV10-1 and TRBJ1-2; D unclear. Germline-derived CDR1 and CDR2 are WNHNN and SYGVQD (reference sequence). The CDR3 has 13 residues. With 8 bases removed from V and 2 bases from J, the gap between germline ends came to 12 bases. Here the CDR3 reads CASPEGLNYGYTF. The CDR3 nucleotides are TGCGCCAGCCCTGAAGGACTAAACTATGGCTACACCTTC.

This chain connects TRBV10-3 to TRBJ2-7; tentatively, D is TRBD2 (5 bases). Germline CDR1 ENHRY, CDR2 SYGVKD. With 0 bases removed from V and 2 bases from J, the gap between germline ends came to 14 bases. The CDR3 is 16 residues long. CDR3 loop: CAISESTSSGTYEQYF. Here the CDR3 DNA reads TGTGCCATCAGTGAGTCGACTTCGTCGGGGACCTACGAGCAGTACTTC.

The chain is built from TRBV4-1 and TRBJ1-6; a possible D gene is TRBD1 (5 bases). This CDR3 region has 15 residues. CDR1 is MGHRA and CDR2 is YSYEKL in the germline V gene. Trimming stripped 4 bases from V and 12 bases from J, with 19 bases between. In DNA, the CDR3 is TGCGCCAGCAGCCCTACCAGGCCAGGGACGGAACCCCTCCACTTT. It is translated as CASSPTRPGTEPLHF.

This sequence joins TRBV6-5 and TRBJ1-1; D uncertain. CDR3 length equals 10 residues. V shed 6 bases and J shed 7 bases, with 6 bases lying between them. Germline CDR1 is MNHEY and CDR2 is SVGAGI. The CDR3 is CASSRSEAFF. The CDR3, as DNA: TGTGCCAGCAGCCGAAGTGAAGCTTTCTTT.

J is TRBJ1-2 and V is TRBV5-1, with D perhaps TRBD1 (6 bases). Trimming took off 4 bases at V and 4 bases at J, with 11 bases between the two ends. Germline V gives CDR1 SGHRS, CDR2 YFSETQ. This CDR3 has 13 amino acids. CDR3 amino acids: CASSPGTSYGYTF. CDR3 DNA sequence: TGCGCCAGCAGCCCCGGGACAAGCTATGGCTACACCTTC.

This chain links TRBV19 with TRBJ2-3, with 10 positions matching TRBD2. The CDR3 contains 16 residues. With V trimmed by 0 bases and J by 11 bases, 11 bases remained unmatched. Germline values: CDR1 LNHDA, CDR2 SQIVND (reference sequence). CDR3 amino acids: CASSIEASGGPLGQYF. CDR3 coding DNA: TGTGCCAGTAGTATAGAGGCTAGCGGGGGCCCCTTGGGGCAGTATTTT.